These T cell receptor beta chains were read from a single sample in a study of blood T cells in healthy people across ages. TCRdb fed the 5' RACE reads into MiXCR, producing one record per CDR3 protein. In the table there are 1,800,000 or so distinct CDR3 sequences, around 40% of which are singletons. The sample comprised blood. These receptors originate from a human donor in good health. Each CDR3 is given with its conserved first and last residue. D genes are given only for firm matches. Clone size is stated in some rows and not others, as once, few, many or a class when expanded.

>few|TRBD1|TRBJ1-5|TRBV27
CASSHYGQGSNQPQHF
TGTGCCAGCAGTCACTACGGACAGGGCAGCAATCAGCCCCAGCATTTT
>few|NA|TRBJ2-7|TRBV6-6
CASSYLGSTYEQYF
TGTGCCAGCAGTTATCTAGGTAGCACCTACGAGCAGTACTTC
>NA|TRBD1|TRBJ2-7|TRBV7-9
CASSRQGVVDEQYF
TGTGCCAGCAGCAGACAGGGAGTTGTCGACGAGCAGTACTTC
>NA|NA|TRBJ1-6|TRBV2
CASWWGGTNSPLHF
TGTGCCAGCTGGTGGGGGGGTACGAATTCACCCCTCCACTTT
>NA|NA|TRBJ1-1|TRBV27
CASSRGFGAEAFF
TGTGCCAGCAGCCGGGGTTTTGGGGCTGAAGCTTTCTTT
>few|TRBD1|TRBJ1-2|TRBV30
CAYSTGGYGYTF
TGTGCCTACTCGACAGGGGGCTATGGCTACACCTTC
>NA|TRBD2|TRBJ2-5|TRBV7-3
CASRLAGVGETQYF
TGTGCCAGCAGGCTAGCGGGGGTGGGGGAGACCCAGTACTTC
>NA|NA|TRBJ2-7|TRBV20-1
CSAGDTGSSYEQYF
TGCAGTGCCGGAGATACGGGGAGCTCCTACGAGCAGTACTTC
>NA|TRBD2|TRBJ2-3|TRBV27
CASSFIGGGIGDTQYF
TGTGCCAGCAGTTTTATCGGCGGGGGTATTGGAGATACGCAGTATTTT
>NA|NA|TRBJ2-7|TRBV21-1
CASMEVWGAYEQYF
TGTGCCAGCATGGAGGTGTGGGGGGCTTACGAGCAGTACTTC
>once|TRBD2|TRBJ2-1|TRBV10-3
CAISETTSGGKDNGQFF
TGTGCCATCAGTGAGACCACTAGCGGGGGTAAGGACAATGGGCAGTTCTTC
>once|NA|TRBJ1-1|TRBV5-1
CASSPVGDQGAFF
TGCGCCAGCAGCCCAGTCGGAGATCAGGGAGCTTTCTTT
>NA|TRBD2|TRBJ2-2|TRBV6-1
CASSQMGGENLNTGELFF
TGTGCCAGCAGCCAAATGGGAGGGGAGAACTTGAACACCGGGGAGCTGTTTTTT
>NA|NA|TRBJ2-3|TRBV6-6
CASRVGVDTQYF
TGTGCCAGCAGGGTAGGGGTAGATACGCAGTATTTT
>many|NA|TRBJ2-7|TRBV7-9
CASSLEYEQYF
TGTGCCAGCAGCTTAGAATACGAGCAGTACTTC
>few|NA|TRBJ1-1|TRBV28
CASSEVPKNTEAFF
TGTGCCAGCAGCGAGGTACCGAAAAACACTGAAGCTTTCTTT
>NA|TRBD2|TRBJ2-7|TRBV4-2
CAGSQPGLDIYEQYF
TGTGCCGGCAGCCAACCCGGACTAGATATCTACGAGCAGTACTTC
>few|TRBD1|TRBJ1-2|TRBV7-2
CASRKQGAIGYGYTF
TGTGCCAGCAGGAAACAGGGGGCGATAGGCTATGGCTACACCTTC
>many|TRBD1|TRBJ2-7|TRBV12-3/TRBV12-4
CASSESGQSYEQYF
TGTGCCAGCAGTGAATCGGGACAGTCCTACGAGCAGTACTTC
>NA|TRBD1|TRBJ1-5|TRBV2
CASSYAWTGEDLNQPQHF
TGTGCCAGCAGCTACGCCTGGACAGGCGAGGATTTAAATCAGCCCCAGCATTTT
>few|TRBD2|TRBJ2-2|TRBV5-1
CASSPPGLKNTGELFF
TGCGCCAGCAGCCCACCGGGACTAAAGAACACCGGGGAGCTGTTTTTT
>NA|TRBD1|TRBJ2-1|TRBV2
CASRESGTGQISSYNEQFF
TGTGCCAGCAGAGAATCCGGGACAGGACAAATCAGCTCCTACAATGAGCAGTTCTTC
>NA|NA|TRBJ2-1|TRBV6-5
CASRPRGLSYNEQFF
TGTGCCAGCCGCCCACGGGGGCTCTCCTACAATGAGCAGTTCTTC
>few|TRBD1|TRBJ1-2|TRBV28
CASSLGSQGANYGYTF
TGTGCCAGCAGTTTAGGATCGCAGGGGGCTAACTATGGCTACACCTTC
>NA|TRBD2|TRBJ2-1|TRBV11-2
CASSYFSGGYNEQFF
TGTGCCAGCAGCTATTTCAGCGGGGGGTATAATGAGCAGTTCTTC
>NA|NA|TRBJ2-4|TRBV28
CASSFPGEAKNIQYF
TGTGCCAGCAGTTTCCCTGGAGAAGCCAAAAACATTCAGTACTTC
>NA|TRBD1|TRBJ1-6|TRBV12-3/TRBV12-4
CASKRSGTGGTLHF
TGTGCCAGCAAACGATCCGGGACAGGGGGAACCCTCCACTTT
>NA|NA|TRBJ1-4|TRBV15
CATSRVTRGDEKLFF
TGTGCCACCAGCAGAGTAACCAGGGGTGATGAAAAACTGTTTTTT
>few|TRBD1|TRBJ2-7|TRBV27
CASSFSQGVIIYEQYF
TGTGCCAGCAGTTTTTCCCAGGGGGTTATAATCTACGAGCAGTACTTC
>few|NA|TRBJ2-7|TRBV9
CASSVAPGHYEQYF
TGTGCCAGCAGCGTAGCTCCAGGACACTACGAGCAGTACTTC
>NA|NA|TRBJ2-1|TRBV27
CASSSTGRLQFF
TGTGCCAGCAGCTCCACGGGGCGGCTACAGTTCTTC
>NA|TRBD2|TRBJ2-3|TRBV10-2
CASSFRTSGATDTQYF
TGCGCCAGCAGCTTCCGGACTAGCGGGGCCACAGATACGCAGTATTTT
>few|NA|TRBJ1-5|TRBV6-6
CAGGDGDNQPQHF
TGTGCCGGGGGGGACGGCGACAATCAGCCCCAGCATTTT
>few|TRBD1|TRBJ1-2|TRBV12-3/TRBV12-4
CASSYGTANGYTF
TGTGCCAGCAGCTACGGGACAGCAAATGGCTACACCTTC
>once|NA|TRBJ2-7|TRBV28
CASSSHRLGLYEQYF
TGTGCCAGCAGCTCCCACAGGTTGGGGCTCTACGAGCAGTACTTC
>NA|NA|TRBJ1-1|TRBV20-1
CSARDPGFTEAFF
TGCAGTGCTAGAGATCCAGGGTTCACTGAAGCTTTCTTT
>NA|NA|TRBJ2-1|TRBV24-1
CATTGRNNEQFF
TGTGCCACCACCGGTAGGAACAATGAGCAGTTCTTC
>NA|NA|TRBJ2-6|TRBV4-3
CASSPGEVRGANVLTF
TGCGCCAGCAGCCCCGGAGAAGTACGGGGGGCCAACGTCCTGACTTTC
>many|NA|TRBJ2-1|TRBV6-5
CASSYDGNEQFF
TGTGCCAGCAGTTACGATGGCAATGAGCAGTTCTTC
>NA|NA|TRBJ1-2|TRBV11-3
CASSLNFLAYYGYTF
TGTGCCAGCAGCCTTAATTTCCTTGCCTACTATGGCTACACCTTC
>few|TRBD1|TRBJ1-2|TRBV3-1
CASSPGRLGTGGAWDYGYTF
TGTGCCAGCAGCCCAGGCCGTCTTGGGACAGGGGGCGCTTGGGACTATGGCTACACCTTC
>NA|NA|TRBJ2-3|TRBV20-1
CSARDFREGSTDTQYF
TGCAGTGCTAGAGACTTCCGGGAAGGGAGCACAGATACGCAGTATTTT
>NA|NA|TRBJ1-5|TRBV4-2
CASSLEVQGMNQPQHF
TGTGCCAGCAGCCTAGAGGTTCAGGGAATGAATCAGCCCCAGCATTTT
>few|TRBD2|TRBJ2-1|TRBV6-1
CASSGTSSSYNEQFF
TGTGCCAGCAGTGGGACTAGCAGTTCCTACAATGAGCAGTTCTTC
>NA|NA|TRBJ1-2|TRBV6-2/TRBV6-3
CASSRSLGEDAGYTF
TGTGCCAGCAGCCGATCCCTGGGAGAGGACGCTGGCTACACCTTC
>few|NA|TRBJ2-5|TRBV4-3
CASSPGVSLAETQYF
TGCGCCAGCAGCCCAGGAGTGTCGTTAGCGGAGACCCAGTACTTC
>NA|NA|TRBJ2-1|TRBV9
CASTVGFNSYNEQFF
TGTGCCAGCACGGTAGGGTTTAACTCCTACAATGAGCAGTTCTTC
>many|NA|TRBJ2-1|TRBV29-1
CSALRNEQFF
TGCAGCGCCCTCCGGAATGAGCAGTTCTTC